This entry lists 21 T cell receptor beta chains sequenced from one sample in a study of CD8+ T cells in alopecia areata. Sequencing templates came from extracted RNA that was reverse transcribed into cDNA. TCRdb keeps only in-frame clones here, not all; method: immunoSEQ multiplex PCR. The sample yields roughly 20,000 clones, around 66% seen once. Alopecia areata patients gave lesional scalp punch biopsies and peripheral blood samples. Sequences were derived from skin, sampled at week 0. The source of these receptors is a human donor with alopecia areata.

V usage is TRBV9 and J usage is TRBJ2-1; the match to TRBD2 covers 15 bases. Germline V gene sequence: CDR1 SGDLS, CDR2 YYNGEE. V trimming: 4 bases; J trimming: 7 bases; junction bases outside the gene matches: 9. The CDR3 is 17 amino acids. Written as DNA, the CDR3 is TGTGCCAGCAGCTCCTGGACTAGCGGGGGGGCGTGGAATGAGCAGTTCTTC. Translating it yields CASSSWTSGGAWNEQFF.

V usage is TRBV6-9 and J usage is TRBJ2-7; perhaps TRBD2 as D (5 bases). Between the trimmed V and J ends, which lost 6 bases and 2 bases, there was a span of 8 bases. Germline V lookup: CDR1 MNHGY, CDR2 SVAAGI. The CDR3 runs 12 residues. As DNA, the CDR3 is TGTGCCAGCAGCGACTACACCTACGAGCAGTACTTC. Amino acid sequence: CASSDYTYEQYF.

CDR3 DNA: TGTGCCAGCAGCTTAGGGGGACAGGGGTCCTACGAGCAGTACTTC. The encoded protein is CASSLGGQGSYEQYF. V gene TRBV7-2 combines with J gene TRBJ2-7; 10 positions match TRBD1. The CDR3 sequence is 15 residues long. Germline assignment: CDR1 SGHTA and CDR2 FQGNSA. Trimming at V came to 1 base and at J to 1 base, leaving 1 base not matched to a gene.

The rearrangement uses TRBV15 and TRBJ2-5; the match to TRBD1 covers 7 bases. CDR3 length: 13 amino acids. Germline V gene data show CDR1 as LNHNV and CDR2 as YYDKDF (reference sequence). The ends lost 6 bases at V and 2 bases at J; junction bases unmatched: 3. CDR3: CATSGTAQETQYF. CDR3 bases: TGTGCCACCAGTGGGACAGCTCAAGAGACCCAGTACTTC.

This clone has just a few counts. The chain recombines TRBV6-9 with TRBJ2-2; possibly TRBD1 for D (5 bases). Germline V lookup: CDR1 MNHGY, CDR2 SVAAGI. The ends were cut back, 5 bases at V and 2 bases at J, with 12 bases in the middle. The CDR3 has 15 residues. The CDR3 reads CASSGAHSNTGELFF. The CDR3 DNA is TGTGCCAGCAGTGGGGCCCACAGCAACACCGGGGAGCTGTTTTTT.

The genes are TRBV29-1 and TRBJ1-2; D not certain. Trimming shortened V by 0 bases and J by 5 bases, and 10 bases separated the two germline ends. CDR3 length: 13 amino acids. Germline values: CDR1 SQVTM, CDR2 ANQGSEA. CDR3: CSVEDPGSYGYTF. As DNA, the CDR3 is TGCAGCGTTGAAGATCCCGGGAGTTATGGCTACACCTTC.

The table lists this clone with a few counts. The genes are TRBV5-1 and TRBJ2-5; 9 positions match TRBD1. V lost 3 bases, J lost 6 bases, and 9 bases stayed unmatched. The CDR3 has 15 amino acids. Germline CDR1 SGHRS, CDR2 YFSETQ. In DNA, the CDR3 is TGCGCCAGCAGCTCCTCCGGGACAGGGAAGAAGACCCAGTACTTC. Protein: CASSSSGTGKKTQYF. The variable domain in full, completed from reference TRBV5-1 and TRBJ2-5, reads KAGVTQTPRYLIKTRGQQVTLSCSPISGHRSVSWYQQTPGQGLQFLFEYFSETQRNKGNFPGRFSGRQFSNSRSEMNVSTLELGDSALYLCASSSSGTGKKTQYFGPGTRLLVL.

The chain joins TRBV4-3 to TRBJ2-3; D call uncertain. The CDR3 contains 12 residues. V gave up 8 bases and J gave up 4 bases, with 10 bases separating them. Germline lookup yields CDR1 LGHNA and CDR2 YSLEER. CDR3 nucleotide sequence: TGCGCCAGCGGCAGACCTTCAGATACGCAGTATTTT. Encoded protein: CASGRPSDTQYF.

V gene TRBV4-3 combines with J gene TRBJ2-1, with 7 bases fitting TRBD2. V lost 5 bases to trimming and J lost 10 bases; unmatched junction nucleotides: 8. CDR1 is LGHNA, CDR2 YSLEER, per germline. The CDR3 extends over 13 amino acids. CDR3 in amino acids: CASSTPYGGEQFF. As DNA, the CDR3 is TGCGCCAGCAGCACACCCTACGGGGGGGAGCAGTTCTTC.

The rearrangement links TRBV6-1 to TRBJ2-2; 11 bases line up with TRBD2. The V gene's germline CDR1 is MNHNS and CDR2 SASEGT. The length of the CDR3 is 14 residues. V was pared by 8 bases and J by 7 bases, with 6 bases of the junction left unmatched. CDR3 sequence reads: CASQTSGEVGELFF. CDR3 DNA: TGTGCCAGCCAGACTAGCGGGGAAGTCGGGGAGCTGTTTTTT.

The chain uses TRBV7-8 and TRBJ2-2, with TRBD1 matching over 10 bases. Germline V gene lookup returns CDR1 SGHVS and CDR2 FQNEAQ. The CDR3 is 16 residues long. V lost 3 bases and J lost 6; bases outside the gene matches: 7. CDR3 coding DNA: TGTGCCAGCAGCTTGACAGGGGGCGGTGAATCCGGGGAGCTGTTTTTT. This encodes CASSLTGGGESGELFF.

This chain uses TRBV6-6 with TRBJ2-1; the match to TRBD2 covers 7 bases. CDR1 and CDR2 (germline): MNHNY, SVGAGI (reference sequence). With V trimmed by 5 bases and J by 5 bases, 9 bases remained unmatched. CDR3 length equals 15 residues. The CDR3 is CASSTHLAGDNEQFF. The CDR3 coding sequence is TGTGCCAGCAGTACCCATTTAGCGGGCGACAATGAGCAGTTCTTC.

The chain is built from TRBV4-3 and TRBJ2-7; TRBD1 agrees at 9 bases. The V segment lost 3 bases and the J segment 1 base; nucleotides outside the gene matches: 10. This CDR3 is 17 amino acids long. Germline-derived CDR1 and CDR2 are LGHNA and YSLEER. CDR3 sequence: CASSQSRDREGSYEQYF. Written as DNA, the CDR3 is TGCGCCAGCAGCCAGTCCCGGGACAGGGAGGGATCCTACGAGCAGTACTTC.

This CDR3 reads CASSLSGQGDVNTIYF. The DNA for the CDR3 is TGTGCCAGCAGTTTGTCGGGACAGGGTGATGTGAACACCATATATTTT. J is TRBJ1-3 and V is TRBV28, with 9 bases identical to TRBD1. After removal of 3 bases from V and 7 bases from J, the junction contained 10 bases not matched to a gene. CDR3 size: 16 residues. Germline CDR1 is MDHEN and CDR2 is SYDVKM.

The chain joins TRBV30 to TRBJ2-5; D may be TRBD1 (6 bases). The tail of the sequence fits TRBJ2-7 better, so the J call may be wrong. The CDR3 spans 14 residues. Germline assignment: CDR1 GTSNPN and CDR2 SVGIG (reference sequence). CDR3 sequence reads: CAWSWGRSSYEQYF. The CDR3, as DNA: TGTGCCTGGAGTTGGGGGCGAAGCTCCTACGAGCAGTACTTC.

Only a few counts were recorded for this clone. The CDR3 spells CASSTTYRGQGLGNEKLFF. The CDR3 DNA reads TGTGCCAGTAGCACAACCTACCGCGGACAGGGGTTGGGGAATGAAAAACTGTTTTTT. This chain connects TRBV19 to TRBJ1-4; 9 nucleotides agree with TRBD1. The CDR3 runs 19 residues. Germline assignment: CDR1 LNHDA and CDR2 SQIVND (reference sequence). V lost 6 bases, J lost 5 bases, and 19 bases stayed unmatched. Full variable domain (outside the CDR3, taken from reference TRBV19 and TRBJ1-4): DGGITQSPKYLFRKEGQNVTLSCEQNLNHDAMYWYRQDPGQGLRLIYYSQIVNDFQKGDIAEGYSVSREKKESFPLTVTSAQKNPTAFYLCASSTTYRGQGLGNEKLFFGSGTQLSVL.

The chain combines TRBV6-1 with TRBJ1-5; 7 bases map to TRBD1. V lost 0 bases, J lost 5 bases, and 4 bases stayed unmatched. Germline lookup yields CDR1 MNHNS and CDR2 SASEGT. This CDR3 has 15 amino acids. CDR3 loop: CASSEAYRGDQPQHF. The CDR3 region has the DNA TGTGCCAGCAGTGAAGCCTACAGGGGTGATCAGCCCCAGCATTTT.

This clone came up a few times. CDR3 loop: CASFGGWWMNTEAFF. CDR3 nucleotides: TGTGCCAGCTTCGGGGGGTGGTGGATGAACACTGAAGCTTTCTTT. The chain carries TRBV6-5 and TRBJ1-1; D perhaps matches TRBD1 (5 bases). The CDR3 is 15 amino acids. V lost 8 bases to trimming and J lost 0 bases, with 16 bases between them. Per the germline V gene, CDR1 is MNHEY and CDR2 is SVGAGI.

CDR3 nucleotides: TGTGCCAGCAGACCTGGGGTCCTGAACACTGAAGCTTTCTTT. It codes for CASRPGVLNTEAFF. This sequence joins TRBV6-1 and TRBJ1-1; D is unclear. This CDR3 is built from 14 residues. Trimming took off 6 bases at V and 0 bases at J, with 11 bases between the two ends. CDR1 is MNHNS, CDR2 SASEGT, per germline.

The DNA for the CDR3 is TGTGCCAGCAGCTTATGGTGGGACGCCAGCCCAGGTGCTGAAGCTTTCTTT. Translated: CASSLWWDASPGAEAFF. The chain joins TRBV7-2 to TRBJ1-1, with D maybe TRBD1 (5 bases). The CDR3 loop spans 17 amino acids. V lost 2 bases and J 6 bases, leaving 22 bases between the germline ends. Germline CDR1 SGHTA, CDR2 FQGNSA.

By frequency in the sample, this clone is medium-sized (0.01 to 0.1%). DNA of the CDR3: TGTGCCAGCAGCCAAGATTCAGGGACAGGGAAGGGCGAGCAGTACTTC. Translated, it gives CASSQDSGTGKGEQYF. The chain couples TRBV14 to TRBJ2-7; 9 bases match TRBD1. The CDR3 is 16 residues long. CDR1 and CDR2 from the germline V gene are SGHDN and FVKESK. V lost 0 bases, J lost 6 bases, and 9 bases stayed unmatched.